This is a list of T cell receptor beta chains from one sample in a study of cytomegalovirus exposure and HLA in healthy donors. Sequencing used immunoSEQ multiplex PCR; TCRdb keeps in-frame clones, though not all of them. The table records 100,000 or so clones, 55% to 65% of them present only once. Sequences were obtained from PBMCs. The receptor source for this set is a man younger than 45 in good health and CMV-seropositive. CDR3s include the opening cysteine and the closing phenylalanine or tryptophan.

j_call: TRBJ2-5; v_call: TRBV18; cdr3_aa: CASSRGQISETQYF
j_call: TRBJ2-1; v_call: TRBV11-3; cdr3_aa: CASSSGTHNEQFF
j_call: TRBJ2-3; v_call: TRBV6-1; cdr3_aa: CAVQEPGVADTQYF
j_call: TRBJ1-2; v_call: TRBV25-1; cdr3_aa: CASRSAGTGVYGYTF
j_call: TRBJ2-1; v_call: TRBV10-3; cdr3_aa: CAISVTSGVSEQFF
j_call: TRBJ2-1; v_call: TRBV4-2; cdr3_aa: CASSQETSGGSSYNEQFF
j_call: TRBJ1-1; v_call: TRBV5-1; cdr3_aa: CASAPRGSSLAIEAFF
j_call: TRBJ2-3; v_call: TRBV19; cdr3_aa: CASTGPSGKDTQYF
j_call: TRBJ2-1; v_call: TRBV5-4; cdr3_aa: CASSLGRQAPLNEQFF
j_call: TRBJ1-2; v_call: TRBV7-9; cdr3_aa: CASRPGGFEPGYTF
j_call: TRBJ2-7; v_call: TRBV19; cdr3_aa: CASSLTYEQYF
j_call: TRBJ1-1; v_call: TRBV19; cdr3_aa: CASSIGTAHTEAFF
j_call: TRBJ2-1; v_call: TRBV7-2; cdr3_aa: CASRFGFNEQFF
j_call: TRBJ2-7; v_call: TRBV4-1; cdr3_aa: CASSQVSGSKYEQYF
j_call: TRBJ1-6; v_call: TRBV18; cdr3_aa: CASSPLAGLNSPLHF
j_call: TRBJ1-2; v_call: TRBV7-9; cdr3_aa: CASSLGTGGLNYGYTF
j_call: TRBJ2-2; v_call: TRBV6-1; cdr3_aa: CASSAWSDTGELFF
j_call: TRBJ2-3; v_call: TRBV6-4; cdr3_aa: CASSERGSTDTQYF
j_call: TRBJ1-2; v_call: TRBV27; cdr3_aa: CASSYGRLSMIYTF
j_call: TRBJ1-2; v_call: TRBV2; cdr3_aa: CASSEAGQGGYTF
j_call: TRBJ2-5; v_call: TRBV7-8; cdr3_aa: CASSLEPGQGWETQYF
j_call: TRBJ2-5; v_call: TRBV18; cdr3_aa: CASSPTSESGETQYF
j_call: TRBJ1-1; v_call: TRBV6-5; cdr3_aa: CASSEAENTEAFF
j_call: TRBJ2-7; v_call: TRBV11-2; cdr3_aa: CASSLDNSYEQYF
j_call: TRBJ1-5; v_call: TRBV7-2; cdr3_aa: CASSFGTGGQPQHF
j_call: TRBJ1-2; v_call: TRBV10-3; cdr3_aa: CAISESAGPQGGYTF
j_call: TRBJ1-2; v_call: TRBV27; cdr3_aa: CASSFRGLNYGYTF
j_call: TRBJ2-1; v_call: TRBV25-1; cdr3_aa: CASSDTSAYNEQFF
j_call: TRBJ1-2; v_call: TRBV21-1; cdr3_aa: CASTQKTSNYGYTF
j_call: TRBJ2-7; v_call: TRBV29-1; cdr3_aa: CSARTGKTYEQYF
j_call: TRBJ1-2; v_call: TRBV5-1; cdr3_aa: CASSSGQGLSGYTF
j_call: TRBJ1-2; v_call: TRBV7-9; cdr3_aa: CASSLATRGGYTF
j_call: TRBJ1-4; v_call: TRBV19; cdr3_aa: CASSMGTRPDEELFF
j_call: TRBJ1-3; v_call: TRBV6-5; cdr3_aa: CASSYSDRLGNTIYF
j_call: TRBJ1-2; v_call: TRBV29-1; cdr3_aa: CSESPDRIRGYTF
j_call: TRBJ1-1; v_call: TRBV28; cdr3_aa: CASSQNTEAFF
j_call: TRBJ2-1; v_call: TRBV11-2; cdr3_aa: CASSTRPPWTGLPDNEQFF
j_call: TRBJ1-2; v_call: TRBV25-1; cdr3_aa: CASALTENYGYTF
j_call: TRBJ2-5; v_call: TRBV20-1; cdr3_aa: CSATEETQYF
j_call: TRBJ2-1; v_call: TRBV29-1; cdr3_aa: CSVEQGGNSYNEQFF
j_call: TRBJ1-2; v_call: TRBV12-5; cdr3_aa: CASGGADAGYTF
j_call: TRBJ2-5; v_call: TRBV5-4; cdr3_aa: CASSSQTYQETQYF
j_call: TRBJ1-2; v_call: TRBV7-6; cdr3_aa: CASSFTITGGHGYTF
j_call: TRBJ2-3; v_call: TRBV5-4; cdr3_aa: CASSLGLAADTQYF
j_call: TRBJ1-1; v_call: TRBV5-1; cdr3_aa: CASSFGSGSMNTEAFF